The TCR beta chain under discussion was sequenced for a study of OX40 agonist ivuxolimab in advanced cancers. Collection of blood occurred at baseline, at cycle 4 day 1, and at cycle 7 day 1. About this clone itself: Its specificity is unknown.

Trimming at V came to 1 base and at J to 7 bases, leaving 5 bases not matched to a gene. Germline CDR1 and CDR2: SGHRS and YFSETQ. The CDR3 extends over 15 amino acids. Findings and limits, study-wide: Individuals who were partial responders at 0.1-3.0 mg/kg had clonal expansion that ranked among the lowest.

TCRdb keeps only in-frame clones here, not all; method: immunoSEQ multiplex PCR. The sample consists of over 95,000 clones, just under 85% of them appearing once. Sequenced here: CD4+ or CD8+ T cells sorted from blood, sampled in a trial of the OX40 agonist ivuxolimab. The rearrangement uses TRBV5-1 and TRBJ2-7; 13 bases match TRBD2. The receptor comes from an adult with an advanced solid tumor such as melanoma, head and neck, liver or kidney cancer. The CDR3 loop is CASSLTGLAGLEQYF. The DNA for the CDR3 is TGCGCCAGCAGCTTGACGGGACTAGCGGGATTAGAGCAGTACTTC.